The 12 T cell receptor beta chains reported below all come from one sample, sequenced in a study of Ad26.COV2.S vaccination and SARS-CoV-2 variants (TCRdb year 2021). This specimen's treatment or condition label, per the study, means: about 20 received Ad26.COV2.S at low or high dose, single or two shots; a few received placebo; per-sample allocation not given. Repertoires of vaccine and placebo recipients were sequenced from samples taken on day 63 after the first injection. Libraries were constructed by the immunoSEQ multiplex PCR assay. As stored in TCRdb, this immuneACCESS dataset retains in-frame rearrangements with V and J assigned. A fraction of the clones does not appear; measured against another copy, unresolved V genes explain less than half of the discrepancy, and the remainder lacks a known reason. Counted in this sample were some 480,000 clones; around 90% of them appeared once. Of the sample, roughly 13% falls within the top ten clones.

Sequences were derived from peripheral blood, sampled in a trial of Ad26.COV2.S vaccine versus placebo. All receptors derive from a person between 18 and 65 years old who received the Ad26.COV2.S COVID-19 vaccine or a placebo.

The chain is built from TRBV5-4 and TRBJ1-2; D is perhaps TRBD1 (5 bases). V was trimmed by 4 bases and J by 4 bases, leaving 14 bases between them. The germline gives CDR1 SGHNT, CDR2 YYREEE (reference sequence). The CDR3 has 14 amino acids. The CDR3 DNA reads TGTGCCAGCAGCCCCGTCGACAGCGCCTATGGCTACACCTTC. This translates into CASSPVDSAYGYTF.

J is TRBJ1-1 and V is TRBV5-5; unclear D gene. This CDR3 spans 15 amino acids. The V gene lost 1 base and the J gene lost 0 bases, with 10 bases spanning the gap. Germline values: CDR1 SGHKS, CDR2 YYEKEE (reference sequence). CDR3 sequence: CASSLTSIMNTEAFF. The CDR3 nucleotides read TGTGCCAGCAGCTTGACCTCTATAATGAACACTGAAGCTTTCTTT.

The chain joins TRBV2 to TRBJ2-3, with a possible D match to TRBD1 (6 bases). Between the trimmed V and J ends, which lost 6 bases and 0 bases, there was a span of 13 bases. This CDR3 has 15 residues. Germline-derived CDR1 and CDR2 are SNHLY and FYNNEI. CDR3 loop: CASRAGTISTDTQYF. CDR3 nucleotides: TGTGCCAGCAGGGCCGGGACAATTAGCACAGATACGCAGTATTTT.

This chain connects TRBV6-1 to TRBJ1-2, with D tentatively TRBD1 (6 bases). Germline lookup yields CDR1 MNHNS and CDR2 SASEGT. V dropped 6 bases and J dropped 0 bases, with 14 bases sitting between them. CDR3 length equals 15 residues. The CDR3 is CASSRPQGTNYGYTF. The DNA of the CDR3 is TGTGCCAGCAGCAGACCTCAGGGGACTAACTATGGCTACACCTTC.

The V and J genes are TRBV5-1 and TRBJ2-1; maybe TRBD2 (5 bases). The CDR3 has 15 residues. Germline V gene lookup returns CDR1 SGHRS and CDR2 YFSETQ. Trimming shortened V by 7 bases and J by 0 bases, and 14 bases separated the two germline ends. The CDR3 region has the DNA TGCGCCAGCGCGTTGAGGGCAAGCTCCTACAATGAGCAGTTCTTC. Encoded protein: CASALRASSYNEQFF.

The gene calls are TRBV5-1 and TRBJ1-1, with TRBD1 matching 7 bases. The CDR3 length is 14 residues. Trimming removed 3 bases from V and 7 bases from J; junction bases left unmatched: 9. The V gene's germline CDR1 is SGHRS and CDR2 YFSETQ. The CDR3 DNA follows: TGCGCCAGCAGCTCCTGGGGACAGCCGAATGAAGCTTTCTTT. Translating it yields CASSSWGQPNEAFF.

This chain uses TRBV27 with TRBJ2-1; TRBD1 might be the D (5 bases). This CDR3 region has 16 residues. Germline CDR1 is MNHEY and CDR2 is SMNVEV (reference sequence). V was shortened by 6 bases and J by 0 bases, with 15 bases between the two germline ends. CDR3 loop: CASRSERTTSYNEQFF. The CDR3 nucleotides are TGTGCCAGCAGGTCCGAGAGGACAACCTCCTACAATGAGCAGTTCTTC.

The rearrangement joins TRBV5-5 to TRBJ2-5; no definite D call. The CDR3 totals 14 residues. V lost 4 bases and J 2 bases, leaving 12 bases between the germline ends. CDR1 is SGHKS and CDR2 is YYEKEE in the germline V gene (reference sequence). CDR3 nucleotide sequence: TGTGCCAGCAGCCGGTTGGACCCACAAGAGACCCAGTACTTC. Translation gives CASSRLDPQETQYF. The variable domain in full, with the rest retrieved from reference TRBV5-5 and TRBJ2-5, is DAGVTQSPTHLIKTRGQQVTLRCSPISGHKSVSWYQQVLGQGPQFIFQYYEKEERGRGNFPDRFSARQFPNYSSELNVNALLLGDSALYLCASSRLDPQETQYFGPGTRLLVL.

The genes are TRBV5-1 and TRBJ2-2; unclear D gene. There are 16 residues in the CDR3. Trimming removed 0 bases from V and 1 base from J, with 10 bases in between. CDR1 and CDR2 (germline): SGHRS, YFSETQ. The CDR3 protein is CASSLVVSKNTGELFF. CDR3 nucleotides: TGCGCCAGCAGCTTGGTGGTCAGCAAGAACACCGGGGAGCTGTTTTTT.

The CDR3 DNA is TGCGCCAGCAGCTTGGTTGGGACAGGGTTCAATGAGCAGTTCTTC. Its protein is CASSLVGTGFNEQFF. This chain connects TRBV5-1 to TRBJ2-1, with 9 bases matching TRBD1. The ends lost 0 bases at V and 6 bases at J; junction bases unmatched: 4. The length of the CDR3 is 15 residues. Looked up from germline, CDR1 is SGHRS and CDR2 is YFSETQ. Looking up the rest from reference TRBV5-1 and TRBJ2-1 gives the full variable domain: KAGVTQTPRYLIKTRGQQVTLSCSPISGHRSVSWYQQTPGQGLQFLFEYFSETQRNKGNFPGRFSGRQFSNSRSEMNVSTLELGDSALYLCASSLVGTGFNEQFFGPGTRLTVL.

The V call is TRBV27, the J call TRBJ2-2, with 8 positions matching TRBD2. Germline V gene lookup returns CDR1 MNHEY and CDR2 SMNVEV (reference sequence). The V gene end was trimmed by 7 bases and the J gene end by 5 bases; junction bases not matched to a gene: 15. The CDR3 has 17 residues. The CDR3 DNA is TGTGCCAGCAATCGGGTAAACGGAGTAGCGGGGACCGGGGAGCTGTTTTTT. It specifies CASNRVNGVAGTGELFF.

J is TRBJ1-4 and V is TRBV28; perhaps TRBD1 as D (5 bases). The length of the CDR3 is 11 residues. Germline V gives CDR1 MDHEN, CDR2 SYDVKM. V was trimmed by 10 bases and J by 6 bases, leaving 9 bases between them. This CDR3 is CAIREDEKLFF. In DNA form, the CDR3 reads TGTGCCATCAGGGAGGATGAAAAACTGTTTTTT.